The 19 T cell receptor beta chains reported below all come from one sample, sequenced in a study of T cell changes during pregnancy in multiple sclerosis. Using immunoSEQ multiplex PCR, the repertoire was profiled, and TCRdb retains in-frame clones only, with some absent. The table shows roughly 39,000 clones, with roughly 91% occurring only once. Sequencing was done on a sample of PBMCs (not recorded whether the cells were cultured). These TCRs come from a female donor with multiple sclerosis, enrolled in a pregnancy study.

This clone was counted once. This chain links TRBV7-9 with TRBJ1-1; D is ambiguous. CDR1 SEHNR and CDR2 FQNEAQ come from the germline V gene (reference sequence). V lost 0 bases to trimming and J lost 5 bases, with 4 bases between them. This CDR3 is built from 12 residues. The CDR3 region is CASSLAGTEAFF. CDR3 DNA: TGTGCCAGCAGCTTAGCAGGAACTGAAGCTTTCTTT.

J is TRBJ1-4 and V is TRBV13, with D tentatively TRBD1 (6 bases). With 6 bases removed from V and 10 bases from J, the gap between germline ends came to 21 bases. The CDR3 runs 15 residues. Germline loops: CDR1 PRHDT, CDR2 FYEKMQ (reference sequence). The CDR3 DNA is TGTGCCAGCAGTCCGAAGGAGGGGGGTGTGAGAAAACTGTTTTTT. It translates to CASSPKEGGVRKLFF.

The chain employs TRBV7-9 and TRBJ2-7; no definite D call. Germline V CDR1 and CDR2: SEHNR, FQNEAQ (reference sequence). The V end lost 5 bases, the J end lost 5 bases, and 22 bases lay between the germline ends. The CDR3 has 16 amino acids. The chain's CDR3 is CASSLRQSVVLNEQYF. CDR3 sequence (DNA): TGTGCCAGCAGCCTCCGGCAGAGTGTTGTCTTAAACGAGCAGTACTTC.

The chain recombines TRBV5-1 with TRBJ2-3; 7 bases agree with TRBD2. The CDR3 loop spans 14 amino acids. The germline CDR1 and CDR2 sequences are SGHRS and YFSETQ. V lost 7 bases to trimming and J lost 0 bases; unmatched junction nucleotides: 5. CDR3 nucleotides: TGCGCCAGCTACAGCGGGGAAAGCACAGATACGCAGTATTTT. Protein sequence: CASYSGESTDTQYF.

The chain uses TRBV6-4 and TRBJ2-1, with D possibly being TRBD2 (6 bases). Per the germline V gene, CDR1 is MRHNA and CDR2 is SNTAGT. The V and J ends lost 2 bases and 0 bases respectively, with 8 bases between them. The CDR3 is made up of 15 amino acids. The CDR3 reads CASSDVSGSYNEQFF. As DNA, the CDR3 is TGTGCCAGCAGTGACGTTAGCGGCTCCTACAATGAGCAGTTCTTC.

The rearrangement uses TRBV7-9 and TRBJ1-2; D is possibly TRBD1 (5 bases). Per the germline V gene, CDR1 is SEHNR and CDR2 is FQNEAQ (reference sequence). V shed 5 bases and J shed 3 bases, with 16 bases lying between them. The CDR3 contains 15 residues. The CDR3 nucleotides read TGTGCCAGCAGCCCCTGGGGCAGGGACGACTATGGCTACACCTTC. It translates to CASSPWGRDDYGYTF.

The V and J genes are TRBV5-5 and TRBJ2-5; 13 bases fit TRBD2. The V gene end was trimmed by 5 bases and the J gene end by 5 bases; junction bases not matched to a gene: 12. Germline V gene sequence: CDR1 SGHKS, CDR2 YYEKEE (reference sequence). This CDR3 is built from 17 residues. The CDR3 reads CASRTRLAGGVRETQYF. The CDR3 DNA reads TGTGCCAGCAGAACACGACTAGCGGGAGGAGTGCGGGAGACCCAGTACTTC.

This clone was observed a handful of times. V is TRBV27 and J is TRBJ2-7; D uncertain. Germline CDR1 and CDR2: MNHEY and SMNVEV (reference sequence). Trimming cost V 10 bases and J 0 bases, with 13 bases left between them. The CDR3 is 13 residues long. The CDR3 reads CANETDYSYEQYF. Here the CDR3 DNA reads TGTGCCAATGAAACAGATTACTCCTACGAGCAGTACTTC.

This clone was observed once. This chain uses TRBV6-1 with TRBJ1-2; unclear D gene. The CDR3 extends over 11 amino acids. The V end lost 5 bases, the J end lost 5 bases, and 6 bases lay between the germline ends. From germline, CDR1 is MNHNS and CDR2 SASEGT. CDR3 amino acids: CASSPSYGYTF. CDR3 sequence (DNA): TGTGCCAGCAGTCCTTCTTATGGCTACACCTTC.

This CDR3 reads CASSSQGDNEKLFF. The CDR3 coding sequence is TGTGCCAGCAGCTCACAGGGAGATAATGAAAAACTGTTTTTT. This chain connects TRBV7-9 to TRBJ1-4, with D perhaps matching TRBD1 (6 bases). The CDR3 has 14 residues. V lost 4 bases and J 4 bases, leaving 10 bases between the germline ends. Looked up from germline, CDR1 is SEHNR and CDR2 is FQNEAQ (reference sequence).

The chain carries TRBV7-2 and TRBJ2-7; the match to TRBD2 covers 10 bases. This CDR3 has 15 residues. Germline V gene data show CDR1 as SGHTA and CDR2 as FQGNSA. V gave up 5 bases and J gave up 3 bases; unmatched junction bases: 7. CDR3 in DNA: TGTGCCAGCAGCCTTTACCTAGCGGGAGACTACGAGCAGTACTTC. It yields the protein CASSLYLAGDYEQYF.

This sequence joins TRBV6-1 and TRBJ2-7; the match to TRBD1 covers 8 bases. The CDR3 spans 13 residues. Germline CDR1 is MNHNS and CDR2 is SASEGT. The trim removed 7 bases at V and 4 bases at J, leaving 6 bases unmatched. The CDR3 here is CASTHDRGYEQYF. The CDR3 bases are TGTGCCAGCACCCATGACAGGGGATACGAGCAGTACTTC.

This chain uses TRBV9 with TRBJ2-1; 9 bases line up with TRBD2. V was clipped by 5 bases and J by 5 bases; unmatched bases: 2. CDR1 and CDR2 (germline): SGDLS, YYNGEE. There are 13 residues in the CDR3. DNA of the CDR3: TGTGCCAGCAGGACTAGCGGCCACAATGAGCAGTTCTTC. This codes for CASRTSGHNEQFF.

This chain joins TRBV7-2 and TRBJ2-7; TRBD2 might be the D (5 bases). The V end lost 4 bases, the J end lost 3 bases, and 22 bases lay between the germline ends. The germline gives CDR1 SGHTA, CDR2 FQGNSA. The CDR3 sequence is 17 residues long. The CDR3: CASSSPSRLASNYEQYF. DNA of the CDR3: TGTGCCAGCAGCTCCCCCTCGAGGCTAGCTTCAAACTACGAGCAGTACTTC.

The chain combines TRBV6-1 with TRBJ2-7; unclear D gene. This CDR3 contains 15 residues. Germline V gene sequence: CDR1 MNHNS, CDR2 SASEGT. Trimming stripped 4 bases from V and 3 bases from J, with 16 bases between. The CDR3 spells CASSVVGTQNYEQYF. In DNA form, the CDR3 reads TGTGCCAGCAGTGTAGTAGGCACGCAAAACTACGAGCAGTACTTC.

This rearrangement joins TRBV5-1 to TRBJ1-5, with D possibly matching TRBD1 (6 bases). The CDR3 is made up of 15 amino acids. Trimming left V 1 base short and J 3 bases short, with 11 bases between. Per germline, CDR1 SGHRS and CDR2 YFSETQ. This CDR3 reads CASSLNAGDNQPQHF. The CDR3 DNA reads TGCGCCAGCAGCTTGAACGCAGGGGACAATCAGCCCCAGCATTTT.

This chain uses TRBV5-6 with TRBJ2-5; D remains ambiguous. Germline assignment: CDR1 SGHDT and CDR2 YYEEEE. The CDR3 runs to 13 residues. With 2 bases removed from V and 5 bases from J, the gap between germline ends came to 10 bases. The CDR3 DNA is TGTGCCAGCAGCTTTGTTGATGGGGAGACCCAGTACTTC. It encodes CASSFVDGETQYF.

This rearrangement joins TRBV5-4 to TRBJ1-2; the D is unclear. Germline CDR1 is SGHNT and CDR2 is YYREEE (reference sequence). The germline V and J ends were trimmed by 0 bases and 2 bases, with 5 bases remaining between them. The CDR3 sequence is 13 residues long. The CDR3 DNA sequence: TGTGCCAGCAGCTTGGATGGAAACTATGGCTACACCTTC. It is translated as CASSLDGNYGYTF.

A single count supports this clone. Other DNA sequences of this sample code for an identical CDR3. The V call is TRBV10-3, the J call TRBJ2-6; 11 nucleotides agree with TRBD1. There are 18 residues in the CDR3. CDR1 is ENHRY, CDR2 SYGVKD, per germline. The V and J ends lost 0 bases and 1 base, in that order; junction bases with no gene match: 2. CDR3 DNA: TGTGCCATCAGTGAGTCAGGGACAGGGGGTTCTGGGGCCAACGTCCTGACTTTC. Translated: CAISESGTGGSGANVLTF.